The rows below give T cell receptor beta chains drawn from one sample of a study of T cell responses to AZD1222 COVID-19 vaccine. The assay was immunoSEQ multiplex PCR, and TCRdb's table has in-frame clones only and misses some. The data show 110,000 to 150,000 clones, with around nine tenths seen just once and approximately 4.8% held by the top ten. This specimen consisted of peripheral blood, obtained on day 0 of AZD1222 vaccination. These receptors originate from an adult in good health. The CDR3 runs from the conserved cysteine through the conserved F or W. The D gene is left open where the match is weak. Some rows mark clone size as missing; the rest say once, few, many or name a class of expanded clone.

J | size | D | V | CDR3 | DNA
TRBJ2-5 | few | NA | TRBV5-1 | CASSWEPGRETQYF | TGCGCCAGCAGCTGGGAACCGGGTAGGGAGACCCAGTACTTC
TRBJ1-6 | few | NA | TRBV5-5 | CASCLGGNNSPLHF | TGTGCCAGCTGCCTGGGCGGAAATAATTCACCCCTCCACTTT
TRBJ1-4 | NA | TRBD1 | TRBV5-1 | CASSLLRGSGEKLFF | TGCGCCAGCAGCTTACTCAGGGGGAGCGGTGAAAAACTGTTTTTT
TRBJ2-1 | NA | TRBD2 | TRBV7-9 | CASSLAQGTGLAGVEQFF | TGTGCCAGCAGCTTAGCGCAAGGCACCGGACTAGCGGGAGTTGAGCAGTTCTTC
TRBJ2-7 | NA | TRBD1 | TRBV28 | CATLGTGPYEQYF | TGTGCCACCCTCGGGACAGGGCCCTACGAGCAGTACTTC
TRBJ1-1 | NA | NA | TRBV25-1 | CASRLDPTGAEAFF | TGTGCCAGCAGGTTGGACCCAACGGGAGCGGAAGCTTTCTTT
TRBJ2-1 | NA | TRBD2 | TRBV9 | CASSRAGGYNEQFF | TGTGCCAGCTCCCGAGCGGGAGGGTACAATGAGCAGTTCTTC
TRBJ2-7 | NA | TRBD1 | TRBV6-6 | CASSSRQGGEQYF | TGTGCCAGCAGTTCCCGACAGGGGGGCGAGCAGTACTTC
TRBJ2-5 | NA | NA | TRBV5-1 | CASRTYDQETQYF | TGCGCCAGCAGAACGTACGACCAAGAGACCCAGTACTTC
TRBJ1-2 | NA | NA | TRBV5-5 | CASSSRAEAVGGYTF | TGTGCCAGCAGCTCCAGGGCGGAGGCCGTTGGTGGCTACACCTTC
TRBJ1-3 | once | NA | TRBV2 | CASRRQVGNTIYF | TGTGCCAGCAGACGGCAAGTTGGAAACACCATATATTTT
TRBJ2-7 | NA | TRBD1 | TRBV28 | CASSFGTGAYEQYF | TGTGCCAGCAGTTTTGGGACAGGGGCCTACGAGCAGTACTTC
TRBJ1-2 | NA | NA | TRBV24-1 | CATSDPPRGPNYGYTF | TGTGCCACCAGTGATCCACCGAGGGGACCTAACTATGGCTACACCTTC
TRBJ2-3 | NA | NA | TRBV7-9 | CASTKNRRGTDTQYF | TGTGCCAGCACCAAAAATAGAAGGGGCACAGATACGCAGTATTTT
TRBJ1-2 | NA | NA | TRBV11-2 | CASSPQLRAPNYGYTF | TGTGCCAGCAGCCCACAACTGCGGGCTCCTAACTATGGCTACACCTTC
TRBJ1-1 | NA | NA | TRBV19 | CAGTHKGDTEAFF | TGTGCCGGAACACACAAGGGGGACACTGAAGCTTTCTTT
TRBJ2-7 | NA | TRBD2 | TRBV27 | CASSLYEVAGEPYEQYF | TGTGCCAGCAGTTTATATGAGGTAGCGGGTGAGCCCTACGAGCAGTACTTC